Following are 14 T cell receptor beta chains from one sample sequenced in a study of blood T cell dynamics during melanoma immunotherapy. The protocol was immunoSEQ multiplex PCR, while the TCRdb copy is restricted to in-frame clones and leaves out a portion. Among roughly 6,500 clones listed, roughly 85% were seen once. Time point here: pre-treatment baseline. Sequenced material: blood, taken from a patient treated with checkpoint blockade. The receptors were gathered from a human donor with melanoma.

The chain carries TRBV25-1 and TRBJ2-2; no clear D gene. V was pared by 1 base and J by 2 bases, with 17 bases between. Germline lookup yields CDR1 MGHDK and CDR2 SYGVNS. The CDR3 has 18 residues. CDR3: CASSESPQFTINTGELFF. In DNA form, the CDR3 reads TGTGCCAGCAGTGAATCCCCTCAGTTTACGATTAACACCGGGGAGCTGTTTTTT.

The V gene is TRBV10-3, the J gene TRBJ1-4; D is ambiguous. The V gene's germline CDR1 is ENHRY and CDR2 SYGVKD. The CDR3 covers 14 residues. The V and J ends lost 2 bases and 4 bases respectively, with 8 bases between them. This CDR3 is CAISEAAFNEKLFF. CDR3 coding DNA: TGTGCCATCAGTGAGGCGGCGTTTAATGAAAAACTGTTTTTT.

This chain's CDR3 is CASSYPYNEQFF. CDR3 coding DNA: TGTGCCAGCAGTTACCCTTACAATGAGCAGTTCTTC. V is TRBV6-6 and J is TRBJ2-1; no definite D call. Trimming stripped 2 bases from V and 4 bases from J, with 3 bases between. This CDR3 is built from 12 residues. Germline V gives CDR1 MNHNY, CDR2 SVGAGI (reference sequence).

This chain links TRBV5-1 with TRBJ1-2, with D possibly being TRBD1 (5 bases). Per the germline V gene, CDR1 is SGHRS and CDR2 is YFSETQ. This CDR3 contains 15 residues. The V end was cut by 1 base, the J end by 3 bases, with 13 bases between. CDR3 nucleotide sequence: TGCGCCAGCAGCTTGATGGTCGCGGGGGACTATGGCTACACCTTC. Translation gives CASSLMVAGDYGYTF. Looking up the rest from reference TRBV5-1 and TRBJ1-2 gives the full variable domain: KAGVTQTPRYLIKTRGQQVTLSCSPISGHRSVSWYQQTPGQGLQFLFEYFSETQRNKGNFPGRFSGRQFSNSRSEMNVSTLELGDSALYLCASSLMVAGDYGYTFGSGTRLTVV.

This clone was picked up one time. The genes are TRBV29-1 and TRBJ1-2; D not resolved. V was trimmed by 3 bases and J by 4 bases, leaving 6 bases between them. Germline V lookup: CDR1 SQVTM, CDR2 ANQGSEA. This CDR3 has 11 amino acids. The CDR3 here is CSVDHSYGYTF. In DNA, the CDR3 is TGCAGCGTTGATCACAGCTATGGCTACACCTTC.

DNA of the CDR3: TGTGCCATCAGTGACTCAAGGGGACCAGAGACCCAGTACTTC. It translates to CAISDSRGPETQYF. The V call is TRBV10-3, the J call TRBJ2-5; the D call may be TRBD1 or TRBD2 (5 bases each). Trimming stripped 3 bases from V and 4 bases from J, with 12 bases between. The V gene's germline CDR1 is ENHRY and CDR2 SYGVKD. The CDR3 length is 14 residues.

This clone was counted a single time. The CDR3 DNA is TGTGCCAGCAGCTTGTATCAGGGGGCGAGCTATAGCTCTGGAAACACCATATATTTT. Translating it yields CASSLYQGASYSSGNTIYF. The rearrangement links TRBV5-6 to TRBJ1-3; TRBD1 matches 8 bases. The CDR3 is 19 residues long. V lost 1 base to trimming and J lost 0 bases; unmatched junction nucleotides: 12. Germline CDR1 SGHDT, CDR2 YYEEEE.

This clone was detected only once. The V call is TRBV6-4, the J call TRBJ2-3; a possible D gene is TRBD2 (6 bases). V was cut by 6 bases and J by 2 bases, with 12 bases left in between. CDR3 length: 14 residues. CDR1 and CDR2 (germline): MRHNA, SNTAGT. CDR3: CASSTEGFTDTQYF. As DNA, the CDR3 is TGTGCCAGCAGCACGGAGGGTTTCACAGATACGCAGTATTTT.

This clone was picked up a small number of times. The CDR3 DNA reads TGTGCCAGCAGCTGGTTCGGGAACACCGGGGAGCTGTTTTTT. It specifies CASSWFGNTGELFF. The gene calls are TRBV9 and TRBJ2-2; D not certain. The ends were cut back, 4 bases at V and 1 base at J, with 8 bases in the middle. The V gene's germline CDR1 is SGDLS and CDR2 YYNGEE. CDR3 size: 14 residues.

With respect to this clone: The identical CDR3 is also encoded by other nucleotide sequences in the sample. V is TRBV6-1 and J is TRBJ1-4; D possibly corresponds to TRBD1 (5 bases). Germline CDR1 MNHNS, CDR2 SASEGT. The V and J ends lost 5 bases and 8 bases respectively, with 12 bases between them. This CDR3 region has 13 residues. The CDR3 sequence: CASSSGRHEKLFF. CDR3 bases: TGTGCCAGCAGTTCAGGGAGGCACGAAAAACTGTTTTTT.

The rearrangement joins TRBV7-9 to TRBJ1-1; D is undetermined. There are 14 residues in the CDR3. Germline V gives CDR1 SEHNR, CDR2 FQNEAQ (reference sequence). V gave up 5 bases and J gave up 4 bases, with 14 bases separating them. The CDR3 nucleotides are TGTGCCAGCAGCAACGGCGGATGGGGCACTGAAGCTTTCTTT. This translates into CASSNGGWGTEAFF.

V gene TRBV4-3 combines with J gene TRBJ1-2; D call uncertain. Trimming left V 0 bases short and J 5 bases short, with 10 bases between. Germline-derived CDR1 and CDR2 are LGHNA and YSLEER. The CDR3 has 14 amino acids. In DNA, the CDR3 is TGCGCCAGCAGCCAAGATCATTCGAGGTATGGCTACACCTTC. Its protein is CASSQDHSRYGYTF.

This chain links TRBV4-2 with TRBJ2-3; 14 nucleotides match TRBD2. Per germline, CDR1 LGHNA and CDR2 YNFKEQ. V gave up 2 bases and J gave up 2 bases; unmatched junction bases: 9. The CDR3 length is 19 residues. CDR3 sequence: CASSQKTTSGGAATDTQYF. The CDR3, as DNA: TGTGCCAGCAGCCAAAAAACGACTAGCGGGGGGGCCGCCACAGATACGCAGTATTTT.

In its sample, this clone was seen a few times. The chain links TRBV6-1 to TRBJ1-3, with D possibly TRBD1 on 5 matching bases. The CDR3 is 15 amino acids. Trimming removed 0 bases at V and 2 bases at J, with 8 bases between. Germline V gene lookup returns CDR1 MNHNS and CDR2 SASEGT. CDR3 DNA sequence: TGTGCCAGCAGTGAAGCGGAAGGGGCTGGAAACACCATATATTTT. Its protein product is CASSEAEGAGNTIYF.